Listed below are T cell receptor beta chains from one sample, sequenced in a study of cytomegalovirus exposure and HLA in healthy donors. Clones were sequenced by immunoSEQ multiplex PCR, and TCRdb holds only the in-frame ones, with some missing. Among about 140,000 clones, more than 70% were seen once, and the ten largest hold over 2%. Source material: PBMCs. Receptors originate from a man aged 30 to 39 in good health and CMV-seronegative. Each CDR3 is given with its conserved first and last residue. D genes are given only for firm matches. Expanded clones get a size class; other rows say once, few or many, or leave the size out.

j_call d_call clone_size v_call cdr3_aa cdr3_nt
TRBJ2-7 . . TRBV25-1 CASHTGDSPYEQYF TGTGCCAGCCATACGGGGGACTCACCCTACGAGCAGTACTTC
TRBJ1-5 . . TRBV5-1 CASRLAYGREVGVQPQHF TGCGCCAGCAGGTTGGCGTATGGGAGGGAGGTTGGGGTTCAGCCCCAGCATTTT
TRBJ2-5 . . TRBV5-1 CASSPWSQHQETQYF TGCGCCAGCAGCCCTTGGAGCCAGCACCAAGAGACCCAGTACTTC
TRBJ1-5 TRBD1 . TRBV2 CASSDGGQGVQPQHF TGTGCCAGCAGTGACGGGGGACAGGGGGTTCAGCCCCAGCATTTT
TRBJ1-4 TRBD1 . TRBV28 CASSFGQGRAQMELFF TGTGCCAGCAGCTTCGGACAGGGGAGGGCCCAGATGGAACTGTTTTTT
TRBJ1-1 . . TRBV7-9 CASPREGDTEAFF TGTGCCAGCCCACGAGAAGGGGACACTGAAGCTTTCTTT
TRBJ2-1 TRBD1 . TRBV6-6 CASRLRDRENEQFF TGTGCCAGCAGACTCCGGGACAGGGAAAATGAGCAGTTCTTC
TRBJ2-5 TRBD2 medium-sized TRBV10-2 CASSRTRKETQYF TGCGCCAGCAGTCGGACTAGAAAAGAGACCCAGTACTTC
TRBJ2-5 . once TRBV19 CASSMAETQYF TGTGCCAGTAGTATGGCAGAGACCCAGTACTTC
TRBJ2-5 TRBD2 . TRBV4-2 CASSQDRRGAGGGETQYF TGTGCCAGCAGCCAAGATCGAAGAGGAGCGGGAGGGGGGGAGACCCAGTACTTC
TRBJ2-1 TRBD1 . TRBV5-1 CASSLATGGNYNEQFF TGCGCCAGCAGCCTGGCTACAGGGGGGAACTACAATGAGCAGTTCTTC
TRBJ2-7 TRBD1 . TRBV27 CASSQDRVGEQYF TGTGCCAGCAGTCAAGACAGGGTCGGCGAGCAGTACTTC
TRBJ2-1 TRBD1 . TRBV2 CASSGWTGDHNEQFF TGTGCCAGCAGTGGCTGGACAGGGGACCACAATGAGCAGTTCTTC
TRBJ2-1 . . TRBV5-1 CASSPPRDETVNEQFF TGCGCCAGCAGCCCCCCGCGGGACGAGACCGTCAATGAGCAGTTCTTC
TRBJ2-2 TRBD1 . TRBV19 CASSPQGPGELFF TGTGCCAGTAGCCCACAGGGGCCCGGGGAGCTGTTTTTT
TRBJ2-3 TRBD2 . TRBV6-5 CASSLRLAKDTQYF TGTGCCAGCAGTCTTCGACTAGCAAAAGATACGCAGTATTTT
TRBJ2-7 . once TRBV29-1 CSVVRKSTTYEQYF TGCAGCGTTGTGCGAAAGAGTACCACCTACGAGCAGTACTTC
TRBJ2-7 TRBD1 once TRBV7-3 CASSLPGQGFSYEQYF TGTGCCAGCAGCTTACCGGGACAGGGGTTTTCCTACGAGCAGTACTTC
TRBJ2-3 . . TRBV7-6 CASSLYVGGTDTQYF TGTGCCAGCAGCTTGTACGTGGGCGGCACAGATACGCAGTATTTT
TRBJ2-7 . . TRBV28 CASSFKKRRQLLSYEQYF TGTGCCAGCAGTTTCAAGAAACGCAGGCAGCTACTTTCCTACGAGCAGTACTTC
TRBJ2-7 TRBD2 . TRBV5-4 CASSLGTGLADYEQYF TGTGCCAGCAGCTTGGGTACGGGGCTAGCGGATTACGAGCAGTACTTC
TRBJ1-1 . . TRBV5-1 CASSFSRNTEAFF TGCGCCAGCAGCTTCTCCAGGAACACTGAAGCTTTCTTT
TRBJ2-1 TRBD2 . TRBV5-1 CASSPLAGVGNEQFF TGCGCCAGCAGCCCCCTAGCGGGAGTCGGAAATGAGCAGTTCTTC
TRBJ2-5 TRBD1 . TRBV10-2 CASSDQGAGETQYF TGCGCCAGCAGTGATCAGGGGGCGGGAGAGACCCAGTACTTC
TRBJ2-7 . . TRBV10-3 CAISESRVGYEQYF TGTGCCATCAGTGAGTCGCGGGTGGGGTACGAGCAGTACTTC
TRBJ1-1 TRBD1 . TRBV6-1 CASSEVDRVTEAFF TGTGCCAGCAGTGAAGTAGACAGGGTGACTGAAGCTTTCTTT
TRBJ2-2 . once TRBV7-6 CASSLGQSANTGELFF TGTGCCAGCAGCTTAGGACAGTCCGCAAACACCGGGGAGCTGTTTTTT
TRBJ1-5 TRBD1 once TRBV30 CAWSVSGGGQPQHF TGTGCCTGGAGCGTATCAGGGGGCGGGCAGCCCCAGCATTTT
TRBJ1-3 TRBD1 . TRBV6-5 CASGGGQGVNTIYF TGTGCCTCAGGGGGAGGACAGGGAGTAAACACCATATATTTT
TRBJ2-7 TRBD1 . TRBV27 CASSAYLGTDKYF TGTGCCAGCAGTGCATACCTAGGGACAGATAAGTACTTC
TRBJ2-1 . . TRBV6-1 CASSETGGAPYNEQFF TGTGCCAGCAGTGAAACCGGGGGAGCCCCCTACAATGAGCAGTTCTTC
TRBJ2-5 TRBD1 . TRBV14 CASSRDRDRGLETQYF TGTGCCAGCAGTCGTGACCGGGACAGGGGGCTGGAGACCCAGTACTTC
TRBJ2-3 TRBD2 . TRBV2 CASTRLAGGTDTQYF TGTGCCAGCACCAGACTAGCGGGAGGCACAGATACGCAGTATTTT
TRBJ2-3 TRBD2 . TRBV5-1 CASSLAAGGPPDTQYF TGCGCCAGCAGTTTGGCCGCGGGAGGGCCCCCAGATACGCAGTATTTT
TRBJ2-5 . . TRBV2 CASSEDNDQETQYF TGTGCCAGCAGTGAAGACAACGACCAAGAGACCCAGTACTTC
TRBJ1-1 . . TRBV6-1 CASSDFGAEAFF TGTGCCAGCAGTGACTTCGGGGCTGAAGCTTTCTTT
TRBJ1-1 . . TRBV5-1 CASSLPALNTEAFF TGCGCCAGCAGCTTGCCCGCGCTCAACACTGAAGCTTTCTTT
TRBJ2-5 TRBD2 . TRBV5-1 CASSLGGGETQYF TGCGCCAGCAGCTTGGGGGGAGGGGAGACCCAGTACTTC
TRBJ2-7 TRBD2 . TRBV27 CASSWASGAAYEQYF TGTGCCAGCAGTTGGGCTAGCGGGGCCGCCTACGAGCAGTACTTC
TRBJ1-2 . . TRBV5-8 CASSFFRSPNYGYTF TGTGCCAGCAGCTTTTTCAGGTCCCCAAACTATGGCTACACCTTC
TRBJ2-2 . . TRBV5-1 CASSLEPGYANTGELFF TGCGCCAGCAGCTTGGAACCGGGTTACGCGAACACCGGGGAGCTGTTTTTT
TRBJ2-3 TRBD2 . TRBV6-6 CASSILAGGNTDTQYF TGTGCCAGCAGTATCCTAGCGGGAGGTAACACAGATACGCAGTATTTT
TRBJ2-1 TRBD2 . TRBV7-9 CASSSPGGGYNEQFF TGTGCCAGCAGCTCCCCCGGGGGGGGGTACAATGAGCAGTTCTTC
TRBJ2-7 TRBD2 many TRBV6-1 CASGAGEQGNHEQYF TGTGCCAGTGGAGCGGGGGAACAGGGTAACCACGAGCAGTACTTC
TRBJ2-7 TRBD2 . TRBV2 CASSELYGGGHYEQYF TGTGCCAGCAGTGAACTTTATGGGGGAGGGCACTACGAGCAGTACTTC
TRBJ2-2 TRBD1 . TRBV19 CASSRTGGGGELFF TGTGCCAGTAGTAGGACAGGGGGTGGCGGGGAGCTGTTTTTT
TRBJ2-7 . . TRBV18 CASSPDRQGGQYF TGTGCCAGCTCACCAGATCGGCAGGGCGGGCAGTACTTC
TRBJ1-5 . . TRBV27 CASSRRGDQPQHF TGTGCCAGCAGTCGGCGCGGGGATCAGCCCCAGCATTTT
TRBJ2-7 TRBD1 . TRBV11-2 CASSPGTGFYEQYF TGTGCCAGCAGCCCCGGGACAGGGTTCTACGAGCAGTACTTC
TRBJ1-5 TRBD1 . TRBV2 CASAGTGSNQPQHF TGTGCCAGCGCTGGGACAGGGAGCAATCAGCCCCAGCATTTT
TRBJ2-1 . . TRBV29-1 CSGRESSYNEQFF TGCAGCGGCCGCGAAAGCTCCTACAATGAGCAGTTCTTC
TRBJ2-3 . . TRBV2 CASSERGGSTDTQYF TGTGCCAGCAGTGAACGCGGAGGCAGCACAGATACGCAGTATTTT
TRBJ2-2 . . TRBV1 CTSSQGGAGEAGELFF TGCACCAGCAGCCAGGGGGGGGCGGGAGAGGCCGGGGAGCTGTTTTTT
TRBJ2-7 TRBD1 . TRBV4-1 CASSRADRGSSYEQYF TGCGCCAGCAGCCGGGCGGACAGGGGAAGCTCCTACGAGCAGTACTTC
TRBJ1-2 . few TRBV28 CASNPGVYGYTF TGTGCCAGCAACCCAGGGGTCTATGGCTACACCTTC
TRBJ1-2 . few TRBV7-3 CASSLSGGDNYGYTF TGTGCCAGCAGCTTATCGGGAGGAGATAACTATGGCTACACCTTC
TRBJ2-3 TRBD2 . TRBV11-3 CASSPGTSGNTDTQYF TGTGCCAGCAGCCCGGGGACTAGCGGGAACACAGATACGCAGTATTTT